This TCR beta chain appears in the sequencing data of a study of ipilimumab plus nivolumab after autologous stem cell transplantation. Study details: A median of roughly eight nivolumab and 5 or 6 ipilimumab doses were given.

Regarding the study as a whole: TCR repertoire, Treg phenotype and gut microbiota reportedly support more study of this approach.

Some clones are missing from TCRdb's copy, which holds only in-frame ones; the method was immunoSEQ multiplex PCR. The table lists approximately 84,000 clones, about 83% of them singletons. This clone was seen only a few times. Its matching antigen is unknown. V dropped 1 base and J dropped 3 bases, with 9 bases sitting between them. Germline loops: CDR1 SNHLY, CDR2 FYNNEI. The CDR3 extends over 14 amino acids. Starting 14 to 28 days after autologous transplant, ipilimumab 1 mg/kg was given. Through week 26, nivolumab 3 mg/kg IV was given weeks 1, 4, 7, 10, then biweekly. The sample in question was PBMCs, obtained in a trial of ipilimumab plus nivolumab as post-transplant consolidation. V and J are TRBV2 and TRBJ1-2, with D hard to call. The TCR originated in a male donor with diffuse large B-cell lymphoma. The CDR3 coding sequence is TGTGCCAGCAGTGAAGGTCGGATATACTATGGCTACACCTTC. Translating gives CASSEGRIYYGYTF.